One sample yielded the 12 T cell receptor beta chains listed below, sequenced in a study of cytomegalovirus exposure and HLA in healthy donors. Clones were read by immunoSEQ multiplex PCR, and TCRdb kept only the in-frame ones, dropping some. The table includes some 240,000 clones, around 86% detected once. The sample taken for sequencing was PBMCs. These receptors were taken from a woman aged 18-29 years in good health and CMV-seropositive.

The gene calls are TRBV5-1 and TRBJ1-1, with D possibly being TRBD1 (6 bases). CDR1 is SGHRS and CDR2 is YFSETQ in the germline V gene. V lost 8 bases, J lost 5 bases, and 22 bases lay in between. The CDR3 covers 15 residues. The CDR3: CASRSGQFERTEAFF. The CDR3 DNA sequence: TGCGCCAGTCGATCCGGACAGTTCGAAAGGACTGAAGCTTTCTTT.

The rearrangement joins TRBV6-5 to TRBJ1-1; weak D call: TRBD1 (6 bases). Germline V gives CDR1 MNHEY, CDR2 SVGAGI. CDR3 length equals 14 residues. With 2 bases removed from V and 4 bases from J, the gap between germline ends came to 11 bases. CDR3 sequence: CASSYGARGTEAFF. The CDR3 region has the DNA TGTGCCAGCAGTTACGGGGCCAGGGGCACTGAAGCTTTCTTT.

The chain joins TRBV29-1 to TRBJ2-1; 10 bases are shared with TRBD2. V shed 8 bases, J shed 8 bases, and the junction held 15 bases outside the gene matches. Germline values: CDR1 SQVTM, CDR2 ANQGSEA. The CDR3 spans 15 residues. CDR3 amino acids: CSFGTSDRGGDEQFF. The DNA for the CDR3 is TGCAGCTTCGGGACTAGCGACCGTGGTGGTGATGAGCAGTTCTTC.

The chain combines TRBV7-2 with TRBJ2-7, with TRBD1 matching 7 bases. The CDR3 covers 16 residues. Germline V lookup: CDR1 SGHTA, CDR2 FQGNSA. The junction had 10 bases not matched to a gene; V was cut back by 5 bases and J by 0 bases. CDR3 in DNA: TGTGCCAGCAGCCCCTGGGACAGTTACCTCTCCTACGAGCAGTACTTC. Translation: CASSPWDSYLSYEQYF.

CDR3 loop: CASSFVTGYEQYF. CDR3 DNA: TGTGCCAGCAGCTTTGTAACAGGCTACGAGCAGTACTTC. V usage is TRBV5-4 and J usage is TRBJ2-7; maybe TRBD1 (5 bases). Between the trimmed V and J ends, which lost 2 bases and 3 bases, there was a span of 9 bases. Germline values: CDR1 SGHNT, CDR2 YYREEE (reference sequence). This CDR3 region has 13 residues. Complete variable domain (other parts from reference TRBV5-4 and TRBJ2-7): ETGVTQSPTHLIKTRGQQVTLRCSSQSGHNTVSWYQQALGQGPQFIFQYYREEENGRGNFPPRFSGLQFPNYSSELNVNALELDDSALYLCASSFVTGYEQYFGPGTRLTVT.

This sequence joins TRBV27 and TRBJ2-7; 8 bases align to TRBD2. The CDR3 has 14 residues. The V gene end was trimmed by 6 bases and the J gene end by 6 bases; junction bases not matched to a gene: 10. The germline V gene has CDR1 MNHEY and CDR2 SMNVEV (reference sequence). The CDR3 nucleotides are TGTGCCAGCAGCCCTGTCGGGAGGGCCGCCGAGCAGTACTTC. This sequence encodes CASSPVGRAAEQYF.

The chain recombines TRBV5-1 with TRBJ2-1; D is perhaps TRBD2 (5 bases). In germline, CDR1 is SGHRS, CDR2 YFSETQ. This CDR3 is built from 13 residues. V shed 3 bases and J shed 3 bases, with 7 bases lying between them. The CDR3 region has the DNA TGCGCCAGCAGCTCTACTAGCTACAATGAGCAGTTCTTC. Translating gives CASSSTSYNEQFF.

This chain connects TRBV27 to TRBJ2-5, with D perhaps TRBD2 (6 bases). The length of the CDR3 is 16 residues. Trimming removed 4 bases at V and 4 bases at J, with 19 bases between. Per the germline V gene, CDR1 is MNHEY and CDR2 is SMNVEV (reference sequence). CDR3 DNA: TGTGCCAGCAGTTCCGGGACTCACCCAGGAGGAGAGACCCAGTACTTC. Protein: CASSSGTHPGGETQYF.

The gene calls are TRBV12-5 and TRBJ2-7; a weak D match, TRBD2 (6 bases). Germline CDR1 LGHNT, CDR2 FRNRAP. This CDR3 has 19 amino acids. V lost 3 bases to trimming and J lost 2 bases, with 26 bases between them. The CDR3 coding sequence is TGTGCTAGTGGTTTTCGGTTACCCTTAGCGGCCTACAACCCCTACGAGCAGTACTTC. Protein: CASGFRLPLAAYNPYEQYF.

This chain connects TRBV28 to TRBJ2-1; TRBD2 is a possible D gene (7 bases). V lost 2 bases, J lost 13 bases, and 18 bases lay in between. Germline CDR1 is MDHEN and CDR2 is SYDVKM. The length of the CDR3 is 14 residues. The DNA of the CDR3 is TGTGCCAGCAGTTTACCCAAAATCGGGGGGCCTCAGTTCTTC. Amino acid sequence: CASSLPKIGGPQFF. Full variable domain (outside the CDR3, taken from reference TRBV28 and TRBJ2-1): DVKVTQSSRYLVKRTGEKVFLECVQDMDHENMFWYRQDPGLGLRLIYFSYDVKMKEKGDIPEGYSVSREKKERFSLILESASTNQTSMYLCASSLPKIGGPQFFGPGTRLTVL.

This chain links TRBV19 with TRBJ1-2; D unresolved. The CDR3 is made up of 14 amino acids. The germline V gene has CDR1 LNHDA and CDR2 SQIVND (reference sequence). V shed 5 bases and J shed 5 bases, with 15 bases lying between them. The CDR3 sequence is CASSLAARLYGYTF. CDR3 in DNA: TGTGCCAGTAGTCTAGCGGCCAGGCTTTATGGCTACACCTTC.

The chain recombines TRBV2 with TRBJ2-2, with D tentatively TRBD1 (6 bases). Between the trimmed V and J ends, which lost 4 bases and 5 bases, there was a span of 11 bases. Germline-derived CDR1 and CDR2 are SNHLY and FYNNEI. The CDR3 sequence is 14 residues long. DNA for the CDR3: TGTGCCAGCAGTGTGCGACAGGAAACCGGGGAGCTGTTTTTT. Its translation is CASSVRQETGELFF.